This T cell receptor beta chain was sequenced in a study of STAT3 mutations in large granular lymphocyte leukemia. Study-wide results and limits: In T-cell large granular lymphocyte leukemia, about half of patients showed multiple immunodominant subclonotypes.

Concerning this clone: Its specificity is unknown.

TCRdb keeps only in-frame clones here, not all; method: immunoSEQ multiplex PCR. The sample lists 10,000 to 15,000 clones; 88% were seen once. The V end was cut by 5 bases, the J end by 4 bases, with 22 bases between. The CDR3 is made up of 17 amino acids. Germline V lookup: CDR1 SGHDT, CDR2 YYEEEE. The chain carries TRBV5-6 and TRBJ2-1, with D perhaps TRBD1 or TRBD2 (7 bases each). The sample consisted of PBMCs. This clonotype was sampled from a human donor with T large granular lymphocyte leukemia. Some clones in this sample may be carry-over from other donors' samples. CDR3 DNA sequence: TGTGCCAGCAGACATACAGGGGCTAGCGGTTATTACAATGAGCAGTTCTTC. Its protein product is CASRHTGASGYYNEQFF.